What follows are 17 T cell receptor beta chains derived from one specimen sequenced in a study of spatial heterogeneity in lung cancer. The time point was: sample taken at primary tumor resection. Whole RNA obtained from tumor, nontumor lung or frozen PBMC underwent sequencing without sorting. TCRdb re-derived calls from the 5' RACE reads in MiXCR, one entry per CDR3 protein. The data contain around 6,600 distinct CDR3 sequences, 5.4% of them singletons. Sequenced here: normal lung tissue next to the tumor, sampled at surgery. Receptors were obtained from a female donor with early-stage non-small cell lung cancer.

Within the sample, this clonotype is medium-sized. This chain uses TRBV27 with TRBJ1-1; TRBD1 matches at 7 bases. The CDR3 totals 14 residues. The junction had 6 bases not matched to a gene; V was cut back by 7 bases and J by 1 base. Germline lookup yields CDR1 MNHEY and CDR2 SMNVEV (reference sequence). CDR3 in DNA: TGTGCCAGCAATCGACAGGGCCCGAACACTGAAGCTTTCTTT. This translates into CASNRQGPNTEAFF.

By share, this clonotype ranks as medium-sized (0.01 to 0.1%). J is TRBJ1-1 and V is TRBV2, with TRBD1 matching 9 bases. After removal of 6 bases from V and 5 bases from J, the junction contained 7 bases not matched to a gene. CDR1 and CDR2 (germline): SNHLY, FYNNEI. The CDR3 runs 14 residues. The CDR3 DNA is TGTGCCAGCAGAAGGGACAGGGCTGATACTGAAGCTTTCTTT. This translates into CASRRDRADTEAFF.

The table lists this clonotype with many counts. The chain links TRBV27 to TRBJ1-6; D unresolved. The CDR3 totals 14 residues. The V and J ends lost 9 bases and 0 bases respectively, with 9 bases between them. CDR1 and CDR2 (germline): MNHEY, SMNVEV (reference sequence). Written as DNA, the CDR3 is TGTGCCAGTTGTGACCACTCCTATAATTCACCCCTCCACTTT. Its protein is CASCDHSYNSPLHF.

By sample fraction, this clonotype is medium-sized. This chain uses TRBV29-1 with TRBJ2-5; D gene ambiguous. CDR1 SQVTM and CDR2 ANQGSEA come from the germline V gene. V lost 7 bases and J 2 bases, leaving 11 bases between the germline ends. The CDR3 runs to 12 residues. The CDR3 reads CSDFDSQETQYF. CDR3 nucleotide sequence: TGCAGCGACTTCGACTCGCAAGAGACCCAGTACTTC.

This clonotype is deemed medium-sized. J is TRBJ2-5 and V is TRBV9; D is unresolved. The CDR3 has 13 residues. V lost 0 bases, J lost 3 bases, and 6 bases lay in between. Germline V gives CDR1 SGDLS, CDR2 YYNGEE. The CDR3 loop reads CASSVGLEETQYF. The CDR3 nucleotides read TGTGCCAGCAGCGTAGGACTTGAAGAGACCCAGTACTTC.

This clonotype is medium-sized (0.01 to 0.1%) in the sample. This chain joins TRBV27 and TRBJ2-1, with TRBD2 matching 11 bases. After removal of 3 bases from V and 7 bases from J, the junction contained 8 bases not matched to a gene. There are 16 residues in the CDR3. Looked up from germline, CDR1 is MNHEY and CDR2 is SMNVEV (reference sequence). In DNA, the CDR3 is TGTGCCAGCAGTTTTCTAGCGGGAGGAGGGAATAATGAGCAGTTCTTC. This encodes CASSFLAGGGNNEQFF.

In this sample, this clonotype is medium-sized. This chain uses TRBV5-1 with TRBJ2-3; 8 positions agree with TRBD1. The CDR3 totals 16 residues. V lost 4 bases to trimming and J lost 1 base; unmatched junction nucleotides: 8. In germline, CDR1 is SGHRS, CDR2 YFSETQ. Written as DNA, the CDR3 is TGCGCCAGCAGCCCCTTCGGACAGGGCGGCACAGATACGCAGTATTTT. Encoded protein: CASSPFGQGGTDTQYF.

At least ten counts were recorded for this clonotype. V and J are TRBV12-3 or TRBV12-4 and TRBJ2-3, with 8 bases matching TRBD2. V trimming: 6 bases; J trimming: 4 bases; junction bases outside the gene matches: 9. The length of the CDR3 is 15 residues. For the CDR3, the DNA is TGTGCCAGCAGCCCAAGCGGGAGAAGCTCAGATACGCAGTATTTT. Translating gives CASSPSGRSSDTQYF.

This clonotype was detected ten times or more. This rearrangement joins TRBV28 to TRBJ2-7; no clear D gene. V was cut by 8 bases and J by 4 bases, with 18 bases left in between. Germline V gene sequence: CDR1 MDHEN, CDR2 SYDVKM. This CDR3 spans 14 amino acids. CDR3 nucleotide sequence: TGTGCCAGCCGACGACAAATAGGAGAGTACGAGCAGTACTTC. This encodes CASRRQIGEYEQYF. Drawing the rest from reference TRBV28 and TRBJ2-7, the complete variable domain is DVKVTQSSRYLVKRTGEKVFLECVQDMDHENMFWYRQDPGLGLRLIYFSYDVKMKEKGDIPEGYSVSREKKERFSLILESASTNQTSMYLCASRRQIGEYEQYFGPGTRLTVT.

This clonotype was counted at least ten times. Mismatch with germline at one junction end may stem from a read error. The gene calls are TRBV4-2 and TRBJ2-6, with D perhaps matching TRBD1 (6 bases). The CDR3 contains 12 residues. Germline CDR1 LGHNA, CDR2 YNFKEQ. The CDR3 loop reads CASSQDGDTPAF. The DNA of the CDR3 is TGTGCCAGCAGCCAAGATGGGGACACCCCGGCTTTC.

This clonotype is medium-sized. A junction boundary mismatches the germline segment, possibly from a read error. The rearrangement uses TRBV7-6 and TRBJ2-3; the match to TRBD1 covers 7 bases. The CDR3 has 15 amino acids. Germline values: CDR1 SGHVS, CDR2 FNYEAQ. Here the CDR3 reads CASSLGTASTDTQYF. In DNA form, the CDR3 reads TGTGCCAGCAGTTTAGGGACAGCTAGCACAGATACGCAGTATTTT.

This clonotype is deemed medium-sized (0.01 to 0.1%). J is TRBJ2-7 and V is TRBV4-1, with 15 nucleotides matching TRBD2. The CDR3 totals 16 residues. The V gene end was trimmed by 5 bases and the J gene end by 6 bases; junction bases not matched to a gene: 8. Germline-derived CDR1 and CDR2 are MGHRA and YSYEKL. The CDR3 loop reads CASSSWTSGRGTEQYF. The CDR3 coding sequence is TGCGCCAGCAGCTCCTGGACTAGCGGGAGGGGGACCGAGCAGTACTTC.

The rearrangement uses TRBV4-3 and TRBJ2-5, with TRBD2 as a possible D gene (5 bases). The V gene lost 3 bases and the J gene lost 4 bases, with 12 bases spanning the gap. The germline gives CDR1 LGHNA, CDR2 YSLEER. The CDR3 loop spans 14 amino acids. CDR3 sequence reads: CASSQGGLGETQYF. The CDR3 region has the DNA TGCGCCAGCAGCCAGGGTGGACTGGGAGAGACCCAGTACTTC.

In its sample, this clonotype ranks as medium-sized (0.01 to 0.1%). The chain uses TRBV11-2 and TRBJ2-1; perhaps TRBD2 as D (6 bases). This CDR3 is 15 amino acids long. CDR1 SGHAT and CDR2 FQNNGV come from the germline V gene. Trimming shortened V by 6 bases and J by 4 bases, and 16 bases separated the two germline ends. Written as DNA, the CDR3 is TGTGCCAGCAGTACCGGGACTCAGCCTTACAATGAGCAGTTCTTC. Protein: CASSTGTQPYNEQFF.

This clonotype was counted many times. This chain uses TRBV5-1 with TRBJ2-2; D gene uncertain. The CDR3 runs 11 residues. Per the germline V gene, CDR1 is SGHRS and CDR2 is YFSETQ. V dropped 5 bases and J dropped 6 bases, with 5 bases sitting between them. The CDR3 DNA follows: TGCGCCAGCAGTTTTGCCGGGGAGCTGTTTTTT. This gives the protein CASSFAGELFF.

As concerns this clonotype: A much larger clone differs from this one at a single base, so this may be a read error. The CDR3 does not close with the conserved phenylalanine or tryptophan, likely indicating a read error. The chain recombines TRBV4-1 with TRBJ2-5, with 9 bases identical to TRBD2. The CDR3 is made up of 15 amino acids. Germline-derived CDR1 and CDR2 are MGHRA and YSYEKL. V lost 4 bases, J lost 3 bases, and 6 bases stayed unmatched. For the CDR3, the DNA is TGCGCCAGCAGCCTCGCGGGAGGGCCGGAAGAGACCCAGTACCTC. Amino acid sequence: CASSLAGGPEETQYL.

This clonotype was counted at least ten times. This chain joins TRBV18 and TRBJ1-4; D unclear. CDR3 length: 15 amino acids. Trimming took off 4 bases at V and 0 bases at J, with 9 bases between the two ends. Germline CDR1 is KGHSH and CDR2 is LQKENI. This chain's CDR3 is CASSQLRTTNEKLFF. DNA of the CDR3: TGTGCCAGCTCACAACTACGGACAACTAATGAAAAACTGTTTTTT.